These 29 T cell receptor beta chains were all obtained from the same sample, sequenced in a study of CD8 T cells in ankylosing spondylitis. The antigens for these receptors are not known. TCRdb analysed the 5' RACE reads with MiXCR anew, one entry per CDR3 protein. Of 700,000 or so distinct CDR3 sequences in the sample, 15% to 20% are singletons; the top ten hold under 20%. General study findings and limits: A motif of 8 or 9 highly homologous TCR beta variants was seen as apparently characteristic of ankylosing spondylitis blood.

Material: blood, either unsorted or a sorted T cell fraction (not recorded which). The receptor set was obtained from a male donor with ankylosing spondylitis.

This clonotype appeared a few times. The chain employs TRBV5-1 and TRBJ2-3, with 7 positions matching TRBD2. This CDR3 contains 16 residues. CDR1 SGHRS and CDR2 YFSETQ come from the germline V gene. With V trimmed by 3 bases and J by 3 bases, 10 bases remained unmatched. CDR3 protein: CASSSRLARGTDTQYF. The CDR3 DNA reads TGCGCCAGCAGCTCCCGACTAGCAAGGGGAACAGATACGCAGTATTTT.

This chain links TRBV11-3 with TRBJ2-3; the match to TRBD1 covers 8 bases. Trimming at V came to 5 bases and at J to 4 bases, leaving 11 bases not matched to a gene. This CDR3 contains 16 residues. Germline V gives CDR1 SGHNT, CDR2 YENEEA. In DNA, the CDR3 is TGTGCCAGCAGCCTAAGAAGGCAGGGGGCAGCAGATACGCAGTATTTT. Translation: CASSLRRQGAADTQYF.

This clonotype was observed a few times. The J gene is TRBJ1-2, the V gene TRBV4-3; the D gene is possibly TRBD1 (5 bases). CDR1 is LGHNA, CDR2 YSLEER, per germline. The CDR3 covers 15 residues. Deletions cut 6 bases from V and 6 bases from J, with 20 bases between. Written as DNA, the CDR3 is TGCGCCAGCAGGAACCTCGGGGGGAGGGTAAATGGCTACACCTTC. This translates into CASRNLGGRVNGYTF.

The DNA for the CDR3 is TGTGCCAGCAGCGTCTCACTGCTAACTATGAACACCGGGGAGCTGTTTTTT. Protein sequence: CASSVSLLTMNTGELFF. The chain couples TRBV9 to TRBJ2-2; D gene unclear. Germline V gene sequence: CDR1 SGDLS, CDR2 YYNGEE. CDR3 length: 17 amino acids. V dropped 2 bases and J dropped 1 base, with 15 bases sitting between them.

There are many counts of this clonotype. The genes are TRBV3-1 and TRBJ1-2; D is possibly TRBD1 (5 bases). Germline V gene data show CDR1 as LGHDT and CDR2 as YNNKEL (reference sequence). The germline V and J ends were trimmed by 0 bases and 4 bases, with 9 bases remaining between them. The CDR3 is made up of 14 amino acids. The CDR3 is CASSQDGGGYGYTF. As DNA, the CDR3 is TGTGCCAGCAGCCAAGATGGGGGAGGCTATGGCTACACCTTC.

This clonotype was counted only a few times. The chain employs TRBV29-1 and TRBJ1-2; tentatively, D is TRBD1 (5 bases). V shed 2 bases and J shed 4 bases, with 14 bases lying between them. Germline V gene sequence: CDR1 SQVTM, CDR2 ANQGSEA. There are 14 residues in the CDR3. Here the CDR3 reads CSVERPGTAYGYTF. The CDR3 DNA follows: TGCAGCGTTGAAAGACCCGGGACGGCCTATGGCTACACCTTC.

The V and J genes are TRBV20-1 and TRBJ1-5; TRBD1 might be the D (5 bases). From germline, CDR1 is DFQATT and CDR2 SNEGSKA (reference sequence). CDR3 length: 16 residues. Trimming shortened V by 4 bases and J by 1 base, and 17 bases separated the two germline ends. In DNA form, the CDR3 reads TGCAGTGCTACCGGGGGAGGGGCGGGAAGCAATCAGCCCCAGCATTTT. Protein product: CSATGGGAGSNQPQHF.

The gene calls are TRBV4-3 and TRBJ1-1, with unresolved D. Germline loops: CDR1 LGHNA, CDR2 YSLEER. Trimming removed 3 bases from V and 1 base from J, with 15 bases in between. This CDR3 is 16 amino acids long. CDR3 nucleotide sequence: TGCGCCAGCAGCCATGACCCGGGGTCTGCGAACACTGAAGCTTTCTTT. This gives the protein CASSHDPGSANTEAFF.

The V and J genes are TRBV7-9 and TRBJ2-1; possibly TRBD1 or TRBD2 for D (5 bases each). Germline values: CDR1 SEHNR, CDR2 FQNEAQ (reference sequence). The CDR3 is 12 amino acids. Trimming removed 5 bases at V and 9 bases at J, with 11 bases between. The CDR3 spells CASSLGDREQFF. Here the CDR3 DNA reads TGTGCCAGCAGCCTAGGGGACCGTGAGCAGTTCTTC.

CDR3 in amino acids: CASSLWAETGEDTQYF. Here the CDR3 DNA reads TGTGCCAGCAGTTTATGGGCGGAGACAGGAGAAGATACGCAGTATTTT. J is TRBJ2-3 and V is TRBV12-3 or TRBV12-4; possible D gene TRBD1, 6 bases. Trimming left V 2 bases short and J 5 bases short, with 17 bases between. This CDR3 is 16 amino acids long.

The chain is built from TRBV12-3 or TRBV12-4 and TRBJ2-3; D is unresolved. V was trimmed by 3 bases and J by 5 bases, leaving 15 bases between them. The CDR3 has 15 residues. CDR3 DNA: TGTGCCAGCAGTTTGGGCTATGGCGGTGGAGATACGCAGTATTTT. Its protein is CASSLGYGGGDTQYF.

The chain couples TRBV3-1 to TRBJ2-2, with D perhaps matching TRBD1 or TRBD2 (5 bases each). This CDR3 region has 16 residues. CDR1 LGHDT and CDR2 YNNKEL come from the germline V gene (reference sequence). Between the trimmed V and J ends, which lost 5 bases and 6 bases, there was a span of 19 bases. DNA of the CDR3: TGTGCCAGCAGCACTAGGCAGGTGGGGGATCCCGGGGAGCTGTTTTTT. Encoded protein: CASSTRQVGDPGELFF.

This clonotype came up many times. The chain links TRBV29-1 to TRBJ2-7; D gene unclear. The CDR3 runs to 12 residues. V lost 6 bases and J lost 0, with 9 bases in between. The germline gives CDR1 SQVTM, CDR2 ANQGSEA. CDR3 in DNA: TGCAGCGTAAGAACGCCCTCCTACGAGCAGTACTTC. This codes for CSVRTPSYEQYF.

This clonotype came up a few times. The rearrangement uses TRBV5-6 and TRBJ1-2; no firm D call. V lost 4 bases, J lost 0 bases, and 16 bases lay in between. Per germline, CDR1 SGHDT and CDR2 YYEEEE. The CDR3 is 16 residues long. This chain's CDR3 is CASSPPKKSPNYGYTF. CDR3 coding DNA: TGTGCCAGCAGCCCCCCGAAGAAATCTCCTAACTATGGCTACACCTTC.

This clonotype was counted between two and nine times. This rearrangement joins TRBV11-2 to TRBJ2-1; TRBD2 matches at 14 bases. Germline assignment: CDR1 SGHAT and CDR2 FQNNGV. The CDR3 covers 18 residues. With V trimmed by 5 bases and J by 4 bases, 10 bases remained unmatched. The CDR3 nucleotides read TGTGCCAGCAGCCCCGGGACTAGCGGGAGCCCCGGGTACAATGAGCAGTTCTTC. The encoded protein is CASSPGTSGSPGYNEQFF.

The chain joins TRBV9 to TRBJ2-1; D gene ambiguous. Germline V gene data show CDR1 as SGDLS and CDR2 as YYNGEE. CDR3 length: 13 amino acids. Trimming shortened V by 2 bases and J by 7 bases, and 10 bases separated the two germline ends. The CDR3 coding sequence is TGTGCCAGCAGCGTTGACCAAGGGAATGAGCAGTTCTTC. Its translation is CASSVDQGNEQFF.

This clonotype has only a few counts. This chain connects TRBV7-3 to TRBJ2-3; D is tentatively TRBD1 or TRBD2 (5 bases each). Germline lookup yields CDR1 SGHTA and CDR2 FQGTGA. The CDR3 covers 14 residues. The V end lost 6 bases, the J end lost 2 bases, and 12 bases lay between the germline ends. This chain's CDR3 is CASRSGTLTDTQYF. The CDR3 nucleotides read TGTGCCAGCAGGTCCGGGACCCTCACAGATACGCAGTATTTT. The full variable domain, its missing parts supplied by reference TRBV7-3 and TRBJ2-3, is GAGVSQTPSNKVTEKGKYVELRCDPISGHTALYWYRQSLGQGPEFLIYFQGTGAADDSGLPNDRFFAVRPEGSVSTLKIQRTERGDSAVYLCASRSGTLTDTQYFGPGTRLTVL.

This clonotype was counted a few times. The chain joins TRBV12-3 or TRBV12-4 to TRBJ2-1; 13 nucleotides agree with TRBD2. The trim removed 6 bases at V and 4 bases at J, leaving 6 bases unmatched. The CDR3 runs to 16 residues. CDR3 in amino acids: CASRPRLAGGYNEQFF. The CDR3 DNA reads as TGTGCCAGCAGACCCAGACTAGCGGGGGGATACAATGAGCAGTTCTTC.

The chain uses TRBV10-3 and TRBJ2-4, with TRBD1 matching 10 bases. CDR3 length: 18 amino acids. After removal of 0 bases from V and 0 bases from J, the junction contained 5 bases not matched to a gene. Germline V lookup: CDR1 ENHRY, CDR2 SYGVKD. The CDR3: CAISESGTGAPAKNIQYF. As DNA, the CDR3 is TGTGCCATCAGTGAGTCAGGGACAGGGGCCCCAGCCAAAAACATTCAGTACTTC.

In its sample, this clonotype was seen a few times. The chain is built from TRBV5-1 and TRBJ2-6, with TRBD1 identical over 8 bases. The V gene's germline CDR1 is SGHRS and CDR2 YFSETQ. The junction had 12 bases not matched to a gene; V was cut back by 4 bases and J by 0 bases. The CDR3 contains 19 residues. The DNA for the CDR3 is TGCGCCAGCAGCCCGACCTTGACAGGGGCGTCCTCTGGGGCCAACGTCCTGACTTTC. Encoded protein: CASSPTLTGASSGANVLTF.

This clonotype turned up a few times. The V gene is TRBV5-1, the J gene TRBJ1-1, with D unclear. The CDR3 runs to 15 residues. CDR1 is SGHRS, CDR2 YFSETQ, per germline. V was trimmed by 1 base and J by 0 bases, leaving 10 bases between them. The CDR3 reads CASSLTWAVNTEAFF. In DNA form, the CDR3 reads TGCGCCAGCAGCTTGACTTGGGCAGTGAACACTGAAGCTTTCTTT.

This rearrangement joins TRBV9 to TRBJ2-5; the match to TRBD2 covers 7 bases. J was trimmed by 2 bases and V by 3 bases; bases with no gene match: 7. The germline V gene has CDR1 SGDLS and CDR2 YYNGEE. This CDR3 is 15 amino acids long. The CDR3 DNA is TGTGCCAGCAGCGAAGCTAGCGGCCCACAAGAGACCCAGTACTTC. The encoded protein is CASSEASGPQETQYF.

The chain has TRBV5-1 and TRBJ2-7; no firm D call. Trimming stripped 3 bases from V and 6 bases from J, with 10 bases between. The CDR3 is made up of 12 amino acids. Per germline, CDR1 SGHRS and CDR2 YFSETQ. CDR3 protein: CASSSPVGEQYF. The CDR3 DNA reads as TGCGCCAGCAGCTCACCCGTTGGCGAGCAGTACTTC.

The genes are TRBV7-8 and TRBJ1-1, with D perhaps TRBD1 (5 bases). V dropped 4 bases and J dropped 10 bases, with 10 bases sitting between them. This CDR3 comprises 11 residues. Germline-derived CDR1 and CDR2 are SGHVS and FQNEAQ. The CDR3 spells CASSSRGGAFF. The CDR3, as DNA: TGTGCCAGCAGCTCCCGCGGGGGAGCTTTCTTT.

This clonotype was detected a few times. This chain uses TRBV28 with TRBJ2-2; the match to TRBD2 covers 10 bases. The CDR3 has 18 amino acids. Germline CDR1 reads MDHEN; CDR2 reads SYDVKM. The V segment lost 3 bases and the J segment 1 base; nucleotides outside the gene matches: 8. Written as DNA, the CDR3 is TGTGCCAGCAGTTTCCGCCGGGCTAGCGGGAGGAACACCGGGGAGCTGTTTTTT. This gives the protein CASSFRRASGRNTGELFF.

The chain recombines TRBV4-1 with TRBJ1-1; no clear D gene. V was clipped by 0 bases and J by 3 bases, with 20 bases between them. The CDR3 totals 18 residues. Germline CDR1 is MGHRA and CDR2 is YSYEKL. CDR3 sequence reads: CASSQELSVTAKDTEAFF. The CDR3 DNA reads as TGCGCCAGCAGCCAAGAACTGAGCGTCACGGCCAAGGACACTGAAGCTTTCTTT.

The sample holds a few counts of this clonotype. The genes are TRBV7-9 and TRBJ2-1, with 9 positions matching TRBD2. CDR1 and CDR2 (germline): SEHNR, FQNEAQ (reference sequence). The V segment lost 3 bases and the J segment 8 bases; nucleotides outside the gene matches: 8. The CDR3 sequence is 15 residues long. CDR3 bases: TGTGCCAGCAGCTTCCTTAGCGGGAGTATTGATGAGCAGTTCTTC. This sequence encodes CASSFLSGSIDEQFF.

This clonotype was counted many times. V usage is TRBV27 and J usage is TRBJ2-2; no clear D. CDR3 length: 15 residues. Germline V CDR1 and CDR2: MNHEY, SMNVEV (reference sequence). The germline V and J ends were trimmed by 5 bases and 4 bases, with 14 bases remaining between them. CDR3 in amino acids: CASSITNYLTGELFF. The CDR3 nucleotides read TGTGCCAGCAGTATAACCAATTACCTCACCGGGGAGCTGTTTTTT.

The rearrangement links TRBV28 to TRBJ2-3; tentatively, D is TRBD2 (6 bases). CDR1 and CDR2 (germline): MDHEN, SYDVKM. The V gene lost 6 bases and the J gene lost 1 base, with 20 bases spanning the gap. The length of the CDR3 is 17 residues. Written as DNA, the CDR3 is TGTGCCAGCAGGCCCCCCCCGGGGGATCGGGGCACAGATACGCAGTATTTT. Translated, it gives CASRPPPGDRGTDTQYF.